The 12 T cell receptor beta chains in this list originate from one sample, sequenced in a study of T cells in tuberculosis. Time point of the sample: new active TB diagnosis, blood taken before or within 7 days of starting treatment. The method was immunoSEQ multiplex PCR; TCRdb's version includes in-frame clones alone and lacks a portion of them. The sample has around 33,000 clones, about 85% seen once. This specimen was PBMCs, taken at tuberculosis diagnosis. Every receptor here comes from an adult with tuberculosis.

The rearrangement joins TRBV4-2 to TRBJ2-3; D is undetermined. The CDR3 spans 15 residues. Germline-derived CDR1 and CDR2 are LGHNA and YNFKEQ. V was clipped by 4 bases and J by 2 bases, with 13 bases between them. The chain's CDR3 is CASSLTRLNTDTQYF. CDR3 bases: TGTGCCAGCAGCCTAACGCGGCTAAACACAGATACGCAGTATTTT.

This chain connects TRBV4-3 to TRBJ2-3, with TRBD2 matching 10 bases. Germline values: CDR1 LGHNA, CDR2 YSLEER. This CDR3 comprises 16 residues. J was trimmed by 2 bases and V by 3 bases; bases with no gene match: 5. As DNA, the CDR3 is TGCGCCAGCAGCCACGGACTAGCGGCCCACACAGATACGCAGTATTTT. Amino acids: CASSHGLAAHTDTQYF.

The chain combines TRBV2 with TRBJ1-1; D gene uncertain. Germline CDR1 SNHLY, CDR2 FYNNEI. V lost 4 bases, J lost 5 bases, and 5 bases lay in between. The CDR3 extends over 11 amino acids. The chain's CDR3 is CASSVRTEAFF. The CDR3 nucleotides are TGTGCCAGCAGTGTCCGGACTGAAGCTTTCTTT.

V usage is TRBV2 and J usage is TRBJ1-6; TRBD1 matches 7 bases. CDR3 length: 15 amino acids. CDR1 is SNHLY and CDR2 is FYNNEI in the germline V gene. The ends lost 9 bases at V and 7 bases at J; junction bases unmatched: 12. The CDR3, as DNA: TGTGCCAGGGGAGCAGGGGGGATAAAGAATTCACCCCTCCACTTT. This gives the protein CARGAGGIKNSPLHF.

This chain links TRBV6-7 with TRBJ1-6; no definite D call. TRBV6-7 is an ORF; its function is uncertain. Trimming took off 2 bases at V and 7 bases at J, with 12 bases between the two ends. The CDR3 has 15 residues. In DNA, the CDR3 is TGTGCCAGCAGTTACCCCGGGATTCAGAATTCACCCCTCCACTTT. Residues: CASSYPGIQNSPLHF.

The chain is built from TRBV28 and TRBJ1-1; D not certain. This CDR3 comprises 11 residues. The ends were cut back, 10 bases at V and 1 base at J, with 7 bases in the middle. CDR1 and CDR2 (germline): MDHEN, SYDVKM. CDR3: CATQKNTEAFF. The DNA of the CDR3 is TGTGCCACCCAGAAGAACACTGAAGCTTTCTTT.

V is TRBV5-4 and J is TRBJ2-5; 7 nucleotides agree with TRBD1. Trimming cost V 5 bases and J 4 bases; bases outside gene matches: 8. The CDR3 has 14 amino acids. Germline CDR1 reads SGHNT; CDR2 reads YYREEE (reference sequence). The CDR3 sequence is CASSPDRAGETQYF. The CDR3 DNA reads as TGTGCCAGCAGTCCTGACAGGGCCGGAGAGACCCAGTACTTC. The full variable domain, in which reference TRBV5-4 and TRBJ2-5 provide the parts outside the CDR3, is ETGVTQSPTHLIKTRGQQVTLRCSSQSGHNTVSWYQQALGQGPQFIFQYYREEENGRGNFPPRFSGLQFPNYSSELNVNALELDDSALYLCASSPDRAGETQYFGPGTRLLVL.

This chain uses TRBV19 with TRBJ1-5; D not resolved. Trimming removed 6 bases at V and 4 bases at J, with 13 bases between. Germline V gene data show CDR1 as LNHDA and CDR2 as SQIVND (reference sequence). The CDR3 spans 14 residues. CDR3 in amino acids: CASSPQSGNQPQHF. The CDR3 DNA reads TGTGCCAGTAGCCCCCAGTCGGGGAATCAGCCCCAGCATTTT. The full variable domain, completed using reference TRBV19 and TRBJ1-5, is DGGITQSPKYLFRKEGQNVTLSCEQNLNHDAMYWYRQDPGQGLRLIYYSQIVNDFQKGDIAEGYSVSREKKESFPLTVTSAQKNPTAFYLCASSPQSGNQPQHFGDGTRLSIL.

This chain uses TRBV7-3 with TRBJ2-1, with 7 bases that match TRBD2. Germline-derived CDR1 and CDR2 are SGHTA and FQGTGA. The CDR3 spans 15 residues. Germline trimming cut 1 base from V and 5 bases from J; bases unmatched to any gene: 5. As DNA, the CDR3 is TGTGCCAGCAGCTTAAACGGGGGAGGGCACAATGAGCAGTTCTTC. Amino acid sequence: CASSLNGGGHNEQFF.

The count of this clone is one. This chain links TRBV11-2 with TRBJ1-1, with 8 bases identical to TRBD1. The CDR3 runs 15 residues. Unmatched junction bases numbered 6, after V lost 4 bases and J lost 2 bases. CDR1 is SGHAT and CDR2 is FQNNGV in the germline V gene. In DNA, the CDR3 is TGTGCCAGCAGCTCAGCTCCAGGGGGCAACACTGAAGCTTTCTTT. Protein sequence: CASSSAPGGNTEAFF.

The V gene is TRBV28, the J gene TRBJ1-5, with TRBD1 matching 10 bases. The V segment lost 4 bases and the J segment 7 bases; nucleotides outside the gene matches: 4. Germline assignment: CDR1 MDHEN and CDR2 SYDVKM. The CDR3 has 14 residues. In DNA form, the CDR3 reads TGTGCCAGCAGTTCGGACAGGGGGGTGCAGCCCCAGCATTTT. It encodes CASSSDRGVQPQHF.

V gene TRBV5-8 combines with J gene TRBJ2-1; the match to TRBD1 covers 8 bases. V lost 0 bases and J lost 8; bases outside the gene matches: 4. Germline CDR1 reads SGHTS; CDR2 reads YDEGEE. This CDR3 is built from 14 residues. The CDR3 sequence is CASSLGQGNDEQFF. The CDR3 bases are TGTGCCAGCAGCTTGGGACAGGGGAACGATGAGCAGTTCTTC. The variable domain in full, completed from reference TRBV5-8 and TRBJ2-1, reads EAGVTQSPTHLIKTRGQQATLRCSPISGHTSVYWYQQALGLGLQFLLWYDEGEERNRGNFPPRFSGRQFPNYSSELNVNALELEDSALYLCASSLGQGNDEQFFGPGTRLTVL.